This T cell receptor (beta chain) emerged from a study of T cells in Graves' hyperthyroidism and ophthalmopathy. Regarding the study as a whole: Ophthalmopathy was distinguished from stable hyperthyroidism by 13 V-J signatures. Blood also carried most thyroid clonotypes expanded above 0.001. A median about 6.2 months before onset, the model predicted ophthalmopathy.

A word on this clonotype: Antigen specificity is unknown.

Amplified TCR beta CDR3 regions derived from RNA transcripts. Researchers ran a first-round RT-PCR on the TCR CDR3 using the HTBI primer set. TCRdb independently ran MiXCR on the multiplex PCR reads; one entry per CDR3 protein. Of about 210,000 distinct CDR3 sequences listed, around 16% are singletons. CDR3 length: 13 amino acids. Looked up from germline, CDR1 is DFQATT and CDR2 is SNEGSKA (reference sequence). V shed 6 bases, J shed 2 bases, and the junction held 6 bases outside the gene matches. Based on clinical symptoms, serum thyroxine and TRAb, thyroid ultrasound and orbital computed tomography, diagnoses were reached.

This sequence joins TRBV20-1 and TRBJ2-7, with TRBD1 matching 8 bases. The receptor comes from a man in his forties or fifties with Graves' hyperthyroidism. The specimen sequenced was blood. This chain's CDR3 is CSARRTGPYEQYF. The DNA of the CDR3 is TGCAGTGCCCGCAGGACAGGGCCCTACGAGCAGTACTTC.